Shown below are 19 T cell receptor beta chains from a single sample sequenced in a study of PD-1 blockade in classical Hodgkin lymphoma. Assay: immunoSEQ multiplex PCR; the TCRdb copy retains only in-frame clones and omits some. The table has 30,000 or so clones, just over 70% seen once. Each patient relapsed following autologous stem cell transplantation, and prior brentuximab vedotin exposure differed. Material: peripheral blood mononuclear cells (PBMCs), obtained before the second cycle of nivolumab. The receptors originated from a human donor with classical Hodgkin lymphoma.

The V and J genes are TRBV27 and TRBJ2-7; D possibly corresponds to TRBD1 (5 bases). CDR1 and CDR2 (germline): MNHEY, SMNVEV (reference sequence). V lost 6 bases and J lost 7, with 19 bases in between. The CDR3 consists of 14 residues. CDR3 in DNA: TGTGCCAGCAGACGACAGATAGATTTCGGTGAGCAGTACTTC. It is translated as CASRRQIDFGEQYF.

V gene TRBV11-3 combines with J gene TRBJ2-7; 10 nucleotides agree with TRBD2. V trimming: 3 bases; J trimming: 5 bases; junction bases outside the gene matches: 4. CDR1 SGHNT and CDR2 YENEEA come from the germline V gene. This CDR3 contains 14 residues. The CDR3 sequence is CASSFTSGANEQYF. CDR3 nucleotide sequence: TGTGCCAGCAGCTTCACTAGCGGGGCGAACGAGCAGTACTTC.

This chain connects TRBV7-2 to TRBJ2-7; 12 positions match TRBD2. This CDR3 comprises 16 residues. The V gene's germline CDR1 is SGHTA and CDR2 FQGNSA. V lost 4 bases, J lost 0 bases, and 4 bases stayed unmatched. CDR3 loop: CASSWTSGVSSYEQYF. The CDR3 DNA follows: TGTGCCAGCAGCTGGACTAGCGGGGTCAGCTCCTACGAGCAGTACTTC.

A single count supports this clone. This CDR3 reads CACWGGGYGYTF. The CDR3 nucleotides read TGTGCCTGTTGGGGAGGAGGCTATGGCTACACCTTC. This sequence joins TRBV30 and TRBJ1-2; D is ambiguous. Germline CDR1 is GTSNPN and CDR2 is SVGIG (reference sequence). The CDR3 has 12 residues. Trimming removed 6 bases from V and 4 bases from J, with 12 bases in between.

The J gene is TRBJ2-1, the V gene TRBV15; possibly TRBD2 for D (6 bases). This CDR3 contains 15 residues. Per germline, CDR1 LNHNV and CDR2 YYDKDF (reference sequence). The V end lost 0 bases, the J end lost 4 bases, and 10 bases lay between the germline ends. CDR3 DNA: TGTGCCACCAGCAGAGAAGGCGGGACTTACAATGAGCAGTTCTTC. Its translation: CATSREGGTYNEQFF. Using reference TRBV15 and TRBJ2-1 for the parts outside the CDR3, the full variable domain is DAMVIQNPRYQVTQFGKPVTLSCSQTLNHNVMYWYQQKSSQAPKLLFHYYDKDFNNEADTPDNFQSRRPNTSFCFLDIRSPGLGDTAMYLCATSREGGTYNEQFFGPGTRLTVL.

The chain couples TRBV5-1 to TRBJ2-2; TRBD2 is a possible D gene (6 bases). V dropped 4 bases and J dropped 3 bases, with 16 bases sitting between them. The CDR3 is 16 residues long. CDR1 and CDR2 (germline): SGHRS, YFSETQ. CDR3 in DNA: TGCGCCAGCAGCGCAGCCGGGAGCGCGGACACCGGGGAGCTGTTTTTT. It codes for CASSAAGSADTGELFF.

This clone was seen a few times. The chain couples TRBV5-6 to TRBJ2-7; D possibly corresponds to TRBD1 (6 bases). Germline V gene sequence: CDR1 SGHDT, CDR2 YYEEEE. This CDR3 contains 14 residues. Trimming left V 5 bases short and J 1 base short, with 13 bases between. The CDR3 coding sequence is TGTGCCAGCAGGTCACAGGGAAAGTCCTACGAGCAGTACTTC. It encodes CASRSQGKSYEQYF.

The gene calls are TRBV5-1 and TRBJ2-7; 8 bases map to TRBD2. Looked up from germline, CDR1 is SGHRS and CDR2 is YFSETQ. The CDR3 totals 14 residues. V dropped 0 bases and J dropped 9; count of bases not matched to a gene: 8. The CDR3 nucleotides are TGCGCCAGCAGCTTGGGAGCGGGAGAGGTCGGGCAGTACTTC. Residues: CASSLGAGEVGQYF.

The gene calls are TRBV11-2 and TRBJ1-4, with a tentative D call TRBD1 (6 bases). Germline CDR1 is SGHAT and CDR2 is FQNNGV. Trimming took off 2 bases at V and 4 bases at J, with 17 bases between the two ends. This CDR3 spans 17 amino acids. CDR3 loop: CASSLRQGWGNNEKLFF. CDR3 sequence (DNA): TGTGCCAGCAGCTTACGGCAGGGGTGGGGGAATAATGAAAAACTGTTTTTT.

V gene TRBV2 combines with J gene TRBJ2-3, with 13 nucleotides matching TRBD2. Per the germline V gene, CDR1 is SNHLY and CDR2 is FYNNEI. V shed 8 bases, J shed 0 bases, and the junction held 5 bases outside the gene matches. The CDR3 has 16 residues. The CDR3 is CASRTSGSRSTDTQYF. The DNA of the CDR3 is TGTGCCAGCCGGACTAGCGGGAGCCGTAGCACAGATACGCAGTATTTT.

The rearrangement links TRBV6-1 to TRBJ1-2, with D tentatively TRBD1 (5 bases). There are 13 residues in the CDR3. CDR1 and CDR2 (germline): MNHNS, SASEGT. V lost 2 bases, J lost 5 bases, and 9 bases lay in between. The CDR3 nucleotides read TGTGCCAGCAGTGAAATGGGACTGTATGGCTACACCTTC. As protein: CASSEMGLYGYTF.

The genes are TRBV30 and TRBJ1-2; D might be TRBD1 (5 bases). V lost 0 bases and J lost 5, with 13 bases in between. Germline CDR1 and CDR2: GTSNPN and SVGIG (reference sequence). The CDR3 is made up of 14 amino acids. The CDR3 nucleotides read TGTGCCTGGAGTGTACCGGGGGAAACGTATGGCTACACCTTC. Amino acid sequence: CAWSVPGETYGYTF.

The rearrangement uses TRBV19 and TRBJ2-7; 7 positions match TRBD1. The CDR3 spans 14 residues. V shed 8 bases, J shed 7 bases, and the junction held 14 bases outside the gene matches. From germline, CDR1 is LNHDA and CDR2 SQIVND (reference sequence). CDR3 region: CASDPGDSVGEQYF. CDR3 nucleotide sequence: TGTGCCAGTGATCCCGGGGACAGCGTAGGGGAGCAGTACTTC.

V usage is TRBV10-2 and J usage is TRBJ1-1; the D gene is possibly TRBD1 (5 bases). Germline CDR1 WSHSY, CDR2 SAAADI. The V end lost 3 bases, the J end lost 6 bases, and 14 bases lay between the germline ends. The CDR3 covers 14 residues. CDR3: CASSDSAGRAEAFF. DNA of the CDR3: TGCGCCAGCAGTGATTCCGCAGGGAGGGCTGAAGCTTTCTTT.

CDR3 in amino acids: CASSPQGTHTDTQYF. CDR3 bases: TGTGCCAGCAGCCCCCAGGGGACCCACACAGATACGCAGTATTTT. The rearrangement links TRBV7-2 to TRBJ2-3; maybe TRBD1 (6 bases). Germline V CDR1 and CDR2: SGHTA, FQGNSA. This CDR3 comprises 15 residues. The germline V and J ends were trimmed by 5 bases and 2 bases, with 14 bases remaining between them. The full variable domain, in which reference TRBV7-2 and TRBJ2-3 provide the parts outside the CDR3, is GAGVSQSPSNKVTEKGKDVELRCDPISGHTALYWYRQSLGQGLEFLIYFQGNSAPDKSGLPSDRFSAERTGGSVSTLTIQRTQQEDSAVYLCASSPQGTHTDTQYFGPGTRLTVL.

CDR3 nucleotide sequence: TGTGCCAGCAGCCAAGACTGGACAGAACCAAACTACGAGCAGTACTTC. Its protein product is CASSQDWTEPNYEQYF. This chain connects TRBV4-2 to TRBJ2-7; maybe TRBD1 (6 bases). In germline, CDR1 is LGHNA, CDR2 YNFKEQ. V dropped 0 bases and J dropped 3 bases, with 15 bases sitting between them. The CDR3 consists of 16 residues.

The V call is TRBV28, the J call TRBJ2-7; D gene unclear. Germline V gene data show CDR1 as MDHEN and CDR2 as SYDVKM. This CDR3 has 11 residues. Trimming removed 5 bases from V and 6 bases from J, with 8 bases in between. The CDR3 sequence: CASSLLIEQYF. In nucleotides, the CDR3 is TGTGCCAGCAGTCTCCTCATCGAGCAGTACTTC.

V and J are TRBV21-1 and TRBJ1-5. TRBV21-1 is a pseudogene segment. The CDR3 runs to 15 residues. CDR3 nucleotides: TGTGCCAGCAGCAAAGAGGGAGGGAGCAATCAGCCCCAGCATTTT. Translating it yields CASSKEGGSNQPQHF.

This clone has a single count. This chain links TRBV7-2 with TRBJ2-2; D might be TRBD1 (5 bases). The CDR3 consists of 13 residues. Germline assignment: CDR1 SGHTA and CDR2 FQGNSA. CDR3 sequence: CGTPAGRTGELFF. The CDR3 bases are TGTGGCACACCGGCAGGGCGGACCGGGGAGCTGTTTTTT.